This is a list of T cell receptor beta chains from one sample in a study of blood T cell repertoires in COVID-19. The assay was immunoSEQ multiplex PCR, and TCRdb's table has in-frame clones only and misses some. The sample contains 400,000 to 500,000 clones, 85% to 90% of which appear only once. Sequenced: PBMCs or T cells enriched from blood (not recorded which). The receptor set was obtained from a woman in her 40s who had recovered from COVID-19. Each CDR3 is given with its conserved first and last residue. Each record gives: CDR3 length, clone size, V gene, J gene, D gene, CDR3 protein, CDR3 DNA. D genes are given only for firm matches. The size entry is marked missing in some rows and otherwise reads once, few, many or a size class.

11	-	TRBV20-1	TRBJ2-3	TRBD1	CSAMQQGTQYF	TGCAGTGCTATGCAACAGGGGACGCAGTATTTT
14	-	TRBV19	TRBJ1-1	-	CASTKARGITEAFF	TGTGCCAGTACCAAAGCAAGGGGGATCACTGAAGCTTTCTTT
12	-	TRBV27	TRBJ1-2	TRBD1	CASSSGGAGYTF	TGTGCCAGCAGTTCAGGGGGCGCGGGCTACACCTTC
14	-	TRBV7-9	TRBJ2-7	TRBD1	CASSVRDRAYEQYF	TGTGCCAGCAGCGTCCGGGACAGGGCCTACGAGCAGTACTTC
17	-	TRBV6-2/TRBV6-3	TRBJ1-1	TRBD1	CASSSRSGQGLTIEAFF	TGTGCCAGCAGTTCCCGGTCCGGACAGGGCCTTACAATTGAAGCTTTCTTT
13	-	TRBV29-1	TRBJ1-1	TRBD1	CSALTGANTEAFF	TGCAGCGCTTTGACAGGGGCGAACACTGAAGCTTTCTTT
14	-	TRBV3-1/TRBV3-2	TRBJ1-2	TRBD1	CASSQGAGGYGYTF	TGTGCCAGCAGCCAAGGGGCAGGGGGATATGGCTACACCTTC
16	-	TRBV11-3	TRBJ1-1	TRBD1	CASSPYRGHMDTEAFF	TGTGCCAGCAGCCCCTACAGGGGGCATATGGACACTGAAGCTTTCTTT
14	-	TRBV18	TRBJ2-7	TRBD1	CASSLPGQGYEQYF	TGTGCCAGCTCACTACCGGGACAGGGGTACGAGCAGTACTTC
16	-	TRBV18	TRBJ1-1	TRBD1	CASSPRTGGVNTEAFF	TGTGCCAGCTCACCAAGGACAGGGGGGGTGAACACTGAAGCTTTCTTT
15	-	TRBV28	TRBJ2-5	-	CASSPPDSKEETQYF	TGTGCCAGCAGCCCTCCGGACAGTAAAGAAGAGACCCAGTACTTC
13	-	TRBV18	TRBJ2-7	-	CASSLELASEQYF	TGTGCCAGCTCACTCGAACTAGCAAGCGAGCAGTACTTC
16	many	TRBV7-2	TRBJ2-7	TRBD2	CASSSRGLAGGYEQYF	TGTGCCAGCAGCTCCCGCGGACTAGCGGGCGGCTACGAGCAGTACTTC